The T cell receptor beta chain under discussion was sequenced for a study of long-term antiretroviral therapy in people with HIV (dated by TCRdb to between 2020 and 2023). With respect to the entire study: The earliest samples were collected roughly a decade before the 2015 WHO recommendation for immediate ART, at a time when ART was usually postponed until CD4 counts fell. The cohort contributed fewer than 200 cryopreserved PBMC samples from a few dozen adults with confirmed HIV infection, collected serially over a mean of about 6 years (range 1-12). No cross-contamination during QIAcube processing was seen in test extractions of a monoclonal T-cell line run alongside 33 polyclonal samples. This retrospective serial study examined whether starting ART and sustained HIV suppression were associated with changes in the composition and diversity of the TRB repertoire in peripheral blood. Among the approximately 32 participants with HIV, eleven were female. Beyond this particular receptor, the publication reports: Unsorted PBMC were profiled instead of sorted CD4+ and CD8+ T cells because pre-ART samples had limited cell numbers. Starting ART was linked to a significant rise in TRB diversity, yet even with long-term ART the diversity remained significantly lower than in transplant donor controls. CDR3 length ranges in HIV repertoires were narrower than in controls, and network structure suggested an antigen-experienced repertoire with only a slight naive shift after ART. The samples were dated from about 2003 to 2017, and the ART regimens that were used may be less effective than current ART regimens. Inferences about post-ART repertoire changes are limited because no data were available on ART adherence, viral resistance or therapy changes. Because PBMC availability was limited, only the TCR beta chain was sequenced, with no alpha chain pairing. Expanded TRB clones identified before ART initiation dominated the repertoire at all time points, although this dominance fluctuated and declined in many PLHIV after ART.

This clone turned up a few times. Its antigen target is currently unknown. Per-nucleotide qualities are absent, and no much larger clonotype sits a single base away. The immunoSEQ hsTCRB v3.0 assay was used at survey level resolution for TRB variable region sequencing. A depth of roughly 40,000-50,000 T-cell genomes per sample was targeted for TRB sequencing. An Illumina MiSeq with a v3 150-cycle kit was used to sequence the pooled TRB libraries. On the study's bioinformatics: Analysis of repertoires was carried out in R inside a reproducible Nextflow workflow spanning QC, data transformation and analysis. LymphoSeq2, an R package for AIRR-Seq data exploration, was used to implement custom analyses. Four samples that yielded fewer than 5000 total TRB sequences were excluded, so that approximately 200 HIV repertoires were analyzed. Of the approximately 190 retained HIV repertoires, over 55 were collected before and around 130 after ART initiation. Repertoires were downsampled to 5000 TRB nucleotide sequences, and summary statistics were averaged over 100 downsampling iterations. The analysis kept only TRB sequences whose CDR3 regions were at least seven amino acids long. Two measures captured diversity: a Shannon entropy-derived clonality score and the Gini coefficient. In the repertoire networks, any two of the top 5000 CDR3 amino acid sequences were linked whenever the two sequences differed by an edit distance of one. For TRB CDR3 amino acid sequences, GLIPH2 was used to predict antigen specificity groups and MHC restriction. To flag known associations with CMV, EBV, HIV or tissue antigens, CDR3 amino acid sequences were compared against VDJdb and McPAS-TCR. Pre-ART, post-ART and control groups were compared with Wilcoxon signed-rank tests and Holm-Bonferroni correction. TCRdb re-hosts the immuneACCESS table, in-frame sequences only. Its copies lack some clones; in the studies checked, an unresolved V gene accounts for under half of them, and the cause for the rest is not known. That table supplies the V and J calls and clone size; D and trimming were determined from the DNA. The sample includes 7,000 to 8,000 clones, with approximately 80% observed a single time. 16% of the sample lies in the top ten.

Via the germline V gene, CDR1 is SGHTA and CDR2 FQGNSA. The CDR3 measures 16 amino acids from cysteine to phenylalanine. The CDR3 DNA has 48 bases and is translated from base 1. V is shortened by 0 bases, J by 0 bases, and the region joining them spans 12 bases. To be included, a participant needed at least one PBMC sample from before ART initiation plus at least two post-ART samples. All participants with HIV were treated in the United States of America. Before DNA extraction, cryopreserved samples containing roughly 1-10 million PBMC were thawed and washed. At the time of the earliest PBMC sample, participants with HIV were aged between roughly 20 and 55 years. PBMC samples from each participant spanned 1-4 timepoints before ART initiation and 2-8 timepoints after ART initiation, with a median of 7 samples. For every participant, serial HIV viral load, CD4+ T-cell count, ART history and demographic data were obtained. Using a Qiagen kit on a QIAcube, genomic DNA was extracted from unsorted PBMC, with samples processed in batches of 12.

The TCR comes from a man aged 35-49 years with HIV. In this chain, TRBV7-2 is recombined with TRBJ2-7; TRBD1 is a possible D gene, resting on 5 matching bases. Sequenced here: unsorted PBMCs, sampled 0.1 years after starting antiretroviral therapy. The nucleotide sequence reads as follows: TGTGCCAGCAGCTTAGCGTCAGGGTTAAGCTCCTACGAGCAGTACTTC. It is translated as CASSLASGLSSYEQYF.